This T cell receptor beta chain stems from a study of blood T cell repertoires in COVID-19. With 4 bases clipped from V and 4 bases from J, the junction kept 11 bases outside the gene matches. The germline CDR1 and CDR2 sequences are ENHRY and SYGVKD. There are 17 residues in the CDR3. Sequenced by immunoSEQ multiplex PCR; TCRdb stores in-frame clones only, minus some. The sample shows approximately 110,000 clones, roughly 80% of them seen only once. This chain connects TRBV10-3 to TRBJ2-3, with 10 bases identical to TRBD2. The TCR comes from a woman older than 75 with acute or convalescent COVID-19. The sequencing input was peripheral blood. CDR3 bases: TGTGCCATCAGTGTTGGGAGCGGGAGGGCCCTCCCAGATACGCAGTATTTT. It is translated as CAISVGSGRALPDTQYF.